This is a list of T cell receptor beta chains from one sample in a study of brain T cells in children with intractable seizures. TCRdb's table, derived via immunoSEQ multiplex PCR, lists solely in-frame clones and lacks some. The sample lists 340,000 or so clones; over 90% were seen once. The material sequenced was peripheral blood, taken 4 to 6 months after surgery. These receptors were obtained from a boy younger than two with tuberous sclerosis and intractable seizures. CDR3s include the opening cysteine and the closing phenylalanine or tryptophan. Each record gives: V gene, clone size, D gene, J gene, CDR3 DNA, CDR3 protein. A D gene is named only where the DNA matches it firmly. The size entry is marked missing in some rows and otherwise reads once, few, many or a size class.

v_call: TRBV24-1
clone_size: .
d_call: TRBD2
j_call: TRBJ2-3
cdr3_nt: TGTGCCACCAGTGATCACACTAGCGGGAGGCCCACAGATACGCAGTATTTT
cdr3_aa: CATSDHTSGRPTDTQYF

v_call: TRBV7-8
clone_size: .
d_call: .
j_call: TRBJ2-7
cdr3_nt: TGTGCCAGCAGCTTAATGACCTCGGGGGCCACCTACGAGCAGTACTTC
cdr3_aa: CASSLMTSGATYEQYF

v_call: TRBV27
clone_size: .
d_call: .
j_call: TRBJ1-3
cdr3_nt: TGTGCCAGCAGTTTAGCGTGGGGGTCTGGAAACACCATATATTTT
cdr3_aa: CASSLAWGSGNTIYF

v_call: TRBV6-5
clone_size: .
d_call: .
j_call: TRBJ2-7
cdr3_nt: TGTGCCAGCCGTCCCAATCCCGAGCAGTACTTC
cdr3_aa: CASRPNPEQYF

v_call: TRBV7-8
clone_size: .
d_call: .
j_call: TRBJ1-1
cdr3_nt: TGTGCCAGCAGCCCGCGGGACATTGACACTGAAGCTTTCTTT
cdr3_aa: CASSPRDIDTEAFF

v_call: TRBV30
clone_size: .
d_call: .
j_call: TRBJ1-3
cdr3_nt: TGTGCCTGGAGTCGACGGCGCCTCTCTGGAAACACCATATATTTT
cdr3_aa: CAWSRRRLSGNTIYF

v_call: TRBV19
clone_size: .
d_call: .
j_call: TRBJ1-2
cdr3_nt: TGTGCCAGTAGTATATCAGGGGATGCTAACTATGGCTACACCTTC
cdr3_aa: CASSISGDANYGYTF

v_call: TRBV5-1
clone_size: .
d_call: .
j_call: TRBJ1-2
cdr3_nt: TGCGCCAGCACCTTAGGTGGGAGGAACGGCTATGGCTACACCTTC
cdr3_aa: CASTLGGRNGYGYTF

v_call: TRBV6-4
clone_size: .
d_call: .
j_call: TRBJ2-5
cdr3_nt: TGTGCCAGCAGTGTCAACGCTCAAGAGACCCAGTACTTC
cdr3_aa: CASSVNAQETQYF

v_call: TRBV10-1
clone_size: .
d_call: TRBD1
j_call: TRBJ2-1
cdr3_nt: TGCGCCAGCAGCTCCACCGGGACAGGGTTACTCCATGAGCAGTTCTTC
cdr3_aa: CASSSTGTGLLHEQFF

v_call: TRBV7-9
clone_size: .
d_call: .
j_call: TRBJ1-1
cdr3_nt: TGTGCCAGCAGCCGGGACCTAAACACTGAAGCTTTCTTT
cdr3_aa: CASSRDLNTEAFF

v_call: TRBV5-1
clone_size: .
d_call: .
j_call: TRBJ1-1
cdr3_nt: TGCGCCAGCAGCTCGCTCCTGGGTGAGGAAGGAGCTTTCTTT
cdr3_aa: CASSSLLGEEGAFF

v_call: TRBV5-1
clone_size: .
d_call: .
j_call: TRBJ1-1
cdr3_nt: TGCGCCAGCAGCTTGTTCGGGGGTCAGATGAACACTGAAGCTTTCTTT
cdr3_aa: CASSLFGGQMNTEAFF

v_call: TRBV19
clone_size: .
d_call: .
j_call: TRBJ1-1
cdr3_nt: TGTGCCGTGTCGGGGAGTCGCAATGCCCTTCCGAACACTGAAGCTTTCTTT
cdr3_aa: CAVSGSRNALPNTEAFF

v_call: TRBV13
clone_size: .
d_call: .
j_call: TRBJ2-1
cdr3_nt: TGTGCCAGCAGCTTAGCTGACGGGAGCTCCTACAATGAGCAGTTCTTC
cdr3_aa: CASSLADGSSYNEQFF

v_call: TRBV15
clone_size: .
d_call: TRBD1
j_call: TRBJ1-6
cdr3_nt: TGTGCCACCACAAGGGGACAGGGGGGACATAATTCACCCCTCCACTTT
cdr3_aa: CATTRGQGGHNSPLHF

v_call: TRBV19
clone_size: once
d_call: TRBD1
j_call: TRBJ2-7
cdr3_nt: TGTGCCAGTAGTGGTCCGGGACAGGGGGCCTACGAGCAGTACTTC
cdr3_aa: CASSGPGQGAYEQYF

v_call: TRBV6-5
clone_size: .
d_call: .
j_call: TRBJ2-2
cdr3_nt: TGTGCCAGCAGTTATTCCCAGGGCTCCGGGGAGCTGTTTTTT
cdr3_aa: CASSYSQGSGELFF

v_call: TRBV5-6
clone_size: .
d_call: .
j_call: TRBJ2-3
cdr3_nt: TGTGCCAGCAGCCCCGGGTCACTCCATACGCAGTATTTT
cdr3_aa: CASSPGSLHTQYF

v_call: TRBV5-1
clone_size: .
d_call: .
j_call: TRBJ2-4
cdr3_nt: TGCGCCAGCAGCGTCTGGCCTTCCTCCAACATTCAGTACTTC
cdr3_aa: CASSVWPSSNIQYF

v_call: TRBV19
clone_size: .
d_call: TRBD1
j_call: TRBJ2-7
cdr3_nt: TGTGCCAGTAGCGAAAAACAGGGGTTTTTCGCCTACGAGCAGTACTTC
cdr3_aa: CASSEKQGFFAYEQYF

v_call: TRBV19
clone_size: .
d_call: .
j_call: TRBJ1-2
cdr3_nt: TGTGCCAGTAGTATATTGGCCGGAGGGGGCTATGGCTACACCTTC
cdr3_aa: CASSILAGGGYGYTF

v_call: TRBV25-1
clone_size: .
d_call: .
j_call: TRBJ1-5
cdr3_nt: TGTGCCAGCAGTCCTCTATCTGGCAATCAGCCCCAGCATTTT
cdr3_aa: CASSPLSGNQPQHF

v_call: TRBV11-2
clone_size: .
d_call: .
j_call: TRBJ2-5
cdr3_nt: TGTGCCAGCAGCTTCCGGGAGACCCAGTACTTC
cdr3_aa: CASSFRETQYF

v_call: TRBV27
clone_size: .
d_call: .
j_call: TRBJ1-5
cdr3_nt: TGTGCCAGCAGTTGGGGGAGCAATCAGCCCCAGCATTTT
cdr3_aa: CASSWGSNQPQHF

v_call: TRBV19
clone_size: .
d_call: .
j_call: TRBJ1-2
cdr3_nt: TGTGCCAGTAGTATAGATCTTCGGGGACTGAACCTTGGCTACACCTTC
cdr3_aa: CASSIDLRGLNLGYTF

v_call: TRBV6-5
clone_size: .
d_call: TRBD2
j_call: TRBJ2-7
cdr3_nt: TGTGCCAGCAGTTACTCGAGCAGCGGGACCTACGAGCAGTACTTC
cdr3_aa: CASSYSSSGTYEQYF

v_call: TRBV4-1
clone_size: few
d_call: .
j_call: TRBJ1-3
cdr3_nt: TGCGCCAGCAGCGCCCGAACAGGGTACACTGGAAACACCATATATTTT
cdr3_aa: CASSARTGYTGNTIYF

v_call: TRBV7-9
clone_size: .
d_call: .
j_call: TRBJ1-2
cdr3_nt: TGTGCCAGCAGCCTGACCCTTAGGGAGAAGTTTTGGGGCTACACCTTC
cdr3_aa: CASSLTLREKFWGYTF

v_call: TRBV12-3/TRBV12-4
clone_size: .
d_call: .
j_call: TRBJ1-5
cdr3_nt: TGTGCCAGCAGCCTCGAACTGAATCAGCCCCAGCATTTT
cdr3_aa: CASSLELNQPQHF

v_call: TRBV7-6
clone_size: .
d_call: .
j_call: TRBJ2-1
cdr3_nt: TGTGCCAGCAGCTTAACTCACAGGGAAAGCAACTACAATGAGCAGTTCTTC
cdr3_aa: CASSLTHRESNYNEQFF

v_call: TRBV4-2
clone_size: .
d_call: TRBD2
j_call: TRBJ2-1
cdr3_nt: TGTGCCAGCAGCCAAGGCGGGGGGCGGGAGTCTTACAATGAGCAGTTCTTC
cdr3_aa: CASSQGGGRESYNEQFF

v_call: TRBV12-3/TRBV12-4
clone_size: .
d_call: .
j_call: TRBJ2-1
cdr3_nt: TGTGCCAGCAGTTTATTGGCCGACAATGAGCAGTTCTTC
cdr3_aa: CASSLLADNEQFF

v_call: TRBV11-2
clone_size: .
d_call: .
j_call: TRBJ2-7
cdr3_nt: TGTGCCAGCAGCTCCGCGTTCCTTTACGAGCAGTACTTC
cdr3_aa: CASSSAFLYEQYF

v_call: TRBV7-9
clone_size: once
d_call: .
j_call: TRBJ2-1
cdr3_nt: TGTGCCAGCAGCCCACGGGATGGCGAGACCCGGAATGAGCAGTTCTTC
cdr3_aa: CASSPRDGETRNEQFF

v_call: TRBV7-9
clone_size: .
d_call: .
j_call: TRBJ2-2
cdr3_nt: TGTGCCAACCTTAGGGCCGGGGAGCTGTTTTTT
cdr3_aa: CANLRAGELFF

v_call: TRBV25-1
clone_size: .
d_call: .
j_call: TRBJ2-5
cdr3_nt: TGTGCCAGCAGTGGAGCGGCTAGAGAAGAGACCCAGTACTTC
cdr3_aa: CASSGAAREETQYF

v_call: TRBV19
clone_size: .
d_call: .
j_call: TRBJ1-1
cdr3_nt: TGTGCCAGTAGTACAGGCTTTCAGAACACTGAAGCTTTCTTT
cdr3_aa: CASSTGFQNTEAFF

v_call: TRBV4-1
clone_size: .
d_call: .
j_call: TRBJ2-7
cdr3_nt: TGCGCCAGCAGCCAACTAGGGACCCTCAAGGCGGGGCAGTACTTC
cdr3_aa: CASSQLGTLKAGQYF

v_call: TRBV7-2
clone_size: .
d_call: .
j_call: TRBJ1-2
cdr3_nt: TGTGCCAGCAGCTTAGCGCGGGAGGGCGCGGGAGGCTACACCTTC
cdr3_aa: CASSLAREGAGGYTF

v_call: TRBV19
clone_size: .
d_call: TRBD2
j_call: TRBJ2-2
cdr3_nt: TGTGCCAGTAGTCCGGGGACTAGCCCCGGGGAGCTGTTTTTT
cdr3_aa: CASSPGTSPGELFF

v_call: TRBV7-6
clone_size: .
d_call: .
j_call: TRBJ2-1
cdr3_nt: TGTGCCAGCAGCTTTCGACTTAACAATGAGCAGTTCTTC
cdr3_aa: CASSFRLNNEQFF

v_call: TRBV5-1
clone_size: .
d_call: .
j_call: TRBJ2-5
cdr3_nt: TGCGCCAGCAGCTTTGTAGTCGGAGAGACCCAGTACTTC
cdr3_aa: CASSFVVGETQYF

v_call: TRBV7-9
clone_size: .
d_call: TRBD2
j_call: TRBJ2-1
cdr3_nt: TGTGCCAGCAGCTACCCCGAGGAACTGGGGGGGAAGCAGTTCTTC
cdr3_aa: CASSYPEELGGKQFF